The 29 T cell receptor beta chains below all came from one sample that was sequenced in a study of blood T cell repertoires in COVID-19. Using immunoSEQ multiplex PCR, the repertoire was profiled, and TCRdb retains in-frame clones only, with some absent. This sample has some 210,000 clones, with roughly 94% found just once. Source material: peripheral blood. These receptors were taken from a man aged 25-45 years with acute or convalescent COVID-19.

The genes are TRBV30 and TRBJ1-2, with 8 bases matching TRBD1. This CDR3 contains 15 residues. Germline CDR1 reads GTSNPN; CDR2 reads SVGIG (reference sequence). V lost 4 bases to trimming and J lost 6 bases; unmatched junction nucleotides: 13. This chain's CDR3 is CAWIEDRAKSHGYTF. CDR3 DNA sequence: TGTGCCTGGATTGAGGACAGGGCCAAAAGTCATGGCTACACCTTC.

This clone was recorded only once. The chain is built from TRBV3-1 (or the pseudogene TRBV3-2) and TRBJ2-7; D is perhaps TRBD2 (6 bases). Germline CDR1 and CDR2: LGHDT and YNNKEL (reference sequence). V gave up 0 bases and J gave up 7 bases, with 16 bases separating them. This CDR3 is built from 15 residues. Written as DNA, the CDR3 is TGTGCCAGCAGCCAAGACCTGGGAGCGGCGGGGGAGCAGTACTTC. Encoded protein: CASSQDLGAAGEQYF.

The chain employs TRBV5-6 and TRBJ1-4, with 9 positions matching TRBD1. The CDR3 loop spans 16 amino acids. V trimming: 4 bases; J trimming: 12 bases; junction bases outside the gene matches: 16. Germline V gene sequence: CDR1 SGHDT, CDR2 YYEEEE. The CDR3 region has the DNA TGTGCCAGCAGCGTGGGGATGGGACAGGGTATCTTCCAACTGTTTTTT. Protein sequence: CASSVGMGQGIFQLFF.

The rearrangement joins TRBV5-6 to TRBJ1-1; the match to TRBD1 covers 9 bases. The V gene end was trimmed by 1 base and the J gene end by 6 bases; junction bases not matched to a gene: 7. The CDR3 spans 15 residues. CDR1 and CDR2 from the germline V gene are SGHDT and YYEEEE. The CDR3, as DNA: TGTGCCAGCAGCTTGATAACAGGGGGCTACTCTGAAGCTTTCTTT. The encoded protein is CASSLITGGYSEAFF. Drawing the rest from reference TRBV5-6 and TRBJ1-1, the complete variable domain is DAGVTQSPTHLIKTRGQQVTLRCSPKSGHDTVSWYQQALGQGPQFIFQYYEEEERQRGNFPDRFSGHQFPNYSSELNVNALLLGDSALYLCASSLITGGYSEAFFGQGTRLTVV.

This clone came up once. The chain links TRBV29-1 to TRBJ2-3; 10 bases are shared with TRBD1. This CDR3 region has 13 residues. From germline, CDR1 is SQVTM and CDR2 ANQGSEA. V lost 7 bases to trimming and J lost 5 bases; unmatched junction nucleotides: 6. The CDR3 sequence is CSDRDRGVDTQYF. As DNA, the CDR3 is TGCAGCGACCGGGACAGGGGTGTAGATACGCAGTATTTT.

This clone was recorded once. The chain uses TRBV11-2 and TRBJ2-7; the D gene is possibly TRBD1 (6 bases). CDR3 size: 14 residues. V dropped 3 bases and J dropped 4 bases, with 13 bases sitting between them. Per the germline V gene, CDR1 is SGHAT and CDR2 is FQNNGV. The CDR3 region is CASSFNREGYEQYF. The CDR3 DNA is TGTGCCAGCAGCTTTAACAGGGAAGGGTACGAGCAGTACTTC.

This chain joins TRBV7-9 and TRBJ1-5; 8 nucleotides agree with TRBD1. CDR1 SEHNR and CDR2 FQNEAQ come from the germline V gene (reference sequence). J gave up 8 bases and V 1 base, and 7 bases lay outside the gene matches. CDR3 size: 15 residues. The CDR3 DNA reads as TGTGCCAGCAGCTTAGGACAGGGGAGTATGGAGCCCCAGCATTTT. This gives the protein CASSLGQGSMEPQHF.

The J gene is TRBJ2-5, the V gene TRBV3-1 (or the pseudogene TRBV3-2); 10 bases agree with TRBD1. The germline V gene has CDR1 LGHDT and CDR2 YNNKEL (reference sequence). CDR3 length equals 17 residues. V lost 4 bases, J lost 4 bases, and 12 bases stayed unmatched. The CDR3 loop reads CASSLSLRDRGRETQYF. The CDR3 DNA reads TGTGCCAGCAGCCTTTCCCTCCGGGACAGGGGACGAGAGACCCAGTACTTC.

The genes are TRBV5-1 and TRBJ1-6, with unresolved D. The CDR3 totals 12 residues. The V end lost 4 bases, the J end lost 5 bases, and 4 bases lay between the germline ends. Germline V gene lookup returns CDR1 SGHRS and CDR2 YFSETQ. This chain's CDR3 is CASSPDNSPLHF. As DNA, the CDR3 is TGCGCCAGCAGCCCTGATAATTCACCCCTCCACTTT.

This clone was counted only a few times. This chain uses TRBV24-1 with TRBJ2-1, with 11 positions matching TRBD2. The CDR3 totals 16 residues. Losses at the gene ends were 2 bases for V and 6 bases for J; bases not matched to a gene: 5. Germline CDR1 is KGHDR and CDR2 is SFDVKD. The CDR3 nucleotides are TGTGCCACCAGTGATTATAGCGGGAGGGCCACCAATGAGCAGTTCTTC. It codes for CATSDYSGRATNEQFF.

This clone was recorded once. The rearrangement joins TRBV11-2 to TRBJ2-1; possibly TRBD2 for D (6 bases). CDR1 SGHAT and CDR2 FQNNGV come from the germline V gene. This CDR3 is built from 15 residues. Trimming took off 5 bases at V and 0 bases at J, with 11 bases between the two ends. The CDR3 region is CASSPAGRSYNEQFF. DNA for the CDR3: TGTGCCAGCAGCCCGGCGGGGCGCTCCTACAATGAGCAGTTCTTC. The full variable domain, its missing parts supplied by reference TRBV11-2 and TRBJ2-1, is EAGVAQSPRYKIIEKRQSVAFWCNPISGHATLYWYQQILGQGPKLLIQFQNNGVVDDSQLPKDRFSAERLKGVDSTLKIQPAKLEDSAVYLCASSPAGRSYNEQFFGPGTRLTVL.

The V gene is TRBV7-9, the J gene TRBJ1-1; possibly TRBD1 for D (6 bases). Germline CDR1 and CDR2: SEHNR and FQNEAQ (reference sequence). V lost 5 bases, J lost 8 bases, and 21 bases lay in between. The CDR3 sequence is 15 residues long. CDR3 DNA sequence: TGTGCCAGCAGCACAGGTAGTTGGGGGCTAGTCGAAGCTTTCTTT. Protein product: CASSTGSWGLVEAFF.

The chain is built from TRBV6-5 and TRBJ2-2, with 11 bases aligning to TRBD1. The CDR3 contains 15 residues. Trimming removed 8 bases from V and 9 bases from J; junction bases left unmatched: 11. Germline-derived CDR1 and CDR2 are MNHEY and SVGAGI. The CDR3 here is CASGGTGGLPRELFF. DNA for the CDR3: TGTGCCAGCGGGGGGACAGGGGGACTTCCTAGGGAGCTGTTTTTT.

V gene TRBV19 combines with J gene TRBJ1-4; TRBD1 aligns across 9 bases. The CDR3 is made up of 16 amino acids. Per germline, CDR1 LNHDA and CDR2 SQIVND (reference sequence). Trimming removed 10 bases from V and 3 bases from J; junction bases left unmatched: 12. Here the CDR3 reads CATQNRGTGSNEKLFF. The CDR3 nucleotides read TGTGCCACTCAAAACCGCGGGACAGGGTCTAATGAAAAACTGTTTTTT.

The CDR3 region has the DNA TGTGCCAGCAGCCCCCGCGACAGGTTTATGAACACTGAAGCTTTCTTT. Its translation: CASSPRDRFMNTEAFF. This rearrangement joins TRBV7-6 to TRBJ1-1, with D possibly TRBD1 on 6 matching bases. The germline CDR1 and CDR2 sequences are SGHVS and FNYEAQ. V was pared by 5 bases and J by 0 bases, with 16 bases between. CDR3 length: 16 residues.

The DNA for the CDR3 is TGTGCCAGCAGAAGGGCAGGGGCGACCAATCAGCCCCAGCATTTT. It is translated as CASRRAGATNQPQHF. The chain joins TRBV28 to TRBJ1-5, with a weak D call TRBD1 (6 bases). This CDR3 region has 15 residues. CDR1 MDHEN and CDR2 SYDVKM come from the germline V gene. Trimming left V 6 bases short and J 3 bases short, with 15 bases between. Combining the CDR3 with reference TRBV28 and TRBJ1-5 gives the whole variable domain DVKVTQSSRYLVKRTGEKVFLECVQDMDHENMFWYRQDPGLGLRLIYFSYDVKMKEKGDIPEGYSVSREKKERFSLILESASTNQTSMYLCASRRAGATNQPQHFGDGTRLSIL.

The rearrangement joins TRBV28 to TRBJ1-4, with TRBD1 as a possible D gene (6 bases). Trimming left V 6 bases short and J 9 bases short, with 17 bases between. The CDR3 is 14 residues long. The germline V gene encodes CDR1 MDHEN and CDR2 SYDVKM. The DNA of the CDR3 is TGTGCCAGCAGCTCCGGGACATTGAAAAAAAAACTGTTTTTT. Its protein is CASSSGTLKKKLFF.

This chain connects TRBV20-1 to TRBJ2-1; 12 bases are shared with TRBD2. The CDR3 consists of 14 residues. Germline V gives CDR1 DFQATT, CDR2 SNEGSKA (reference sequence). V trimming: 3 bases; J trimming: 8 bases; junction bases outside the gene matches: 5. CDR3 DNA sequence: TGCAGTGCTAGTACTAGCGGGAGGATCGATGAGCAGTTCTTC. Residues: CSASTSGRIDEQFF.

The J gene is TRBJ1-1, the V gene TRBV5-6, with D possibly being TRBD1 (6 bases). CDR1 and CDR2 (germline): SGHDT, YYEEEE. The CDR3 runs to 13 residues. V lost 2 bases and J 2 bases, leaving 7 bases between the germline ends. In DNA form, the CDR3 reads TGTGCCAGCAGCTTCAGGGGAAACACTGAAGCTTTCTTT. Residues: CASSFRGNTEAFF.

This clone was observed a few times. The rearrangement joins TRBV6-5 to TRBJ1-1; the D gene is possibly TRBD1 (6 bases). The CDR3 extends over 11 amino acids. V was shortened by 8 bases and J by 2 bases, with 6 bases between the two germline ends. Germline V gene sequence: CDR1 MNHEY, CDR2 SVGAGI. In nucleotides, the CDR3 is TGTGCCAGCGGGGGCAACACTGAAGCTTTCTTT. The encoded protein is CASGGNTEAFF.

This clone occurred once. The rearrangement links TRBV28 to TRBJ1-6; perhaps TRBD1 as D (5 bases). The V end was cut by 6 bases, the J end by 7 bases, with 7 bases between. Germline CDR1 reads MDHEN; CDR2 reads SYDVKM. CDR3 length: 12 amino acids. CDR3 loop: CASRSGNSPLHF. CDR3 coding DNA: TGTGCCAGCAGATCAGGGAATTCACCCCTCCACTTT.

This chain connects TRBV10-3 to TRBJ2-7; 7 bases line up with TRBD1. Trimming removed 3 bases from V and 2 bases from J; junction bases left unmatched: 10. The CDR3 has 16 amino acids. Germline CDR1 reads ENHRY; CDR2 reads SYGVKD. The CDR3 coding sequence is TGTGCCATCAGTGATAACCCTGGGACAGCTACCTACGAGCAGTACTTC. This encodes CAISDNPGTATYEQYF.

This clone is a singleton in its sample. CDR3 residues: CASSPSGAVSYEQYF. CDR3 bases: TGTGCCAGTAGTCCCAGCGGGGCAGTCTCCTACGAGCAGTACTTC. The chain recombines TRBV19 with TRBJ2-7; 7 nucleotides align to TRBD2. The V gene's germline CDR1 is LNHDA and CDR2 SQIVND (reference sequence). The CDR3 consists of 15 residues. Unmatched junction bases numbered 7, after V lost 5 bases and J lost 0 bases.

The rearrangement uses TRBV30 and TRBJ2-3, with TRBD2 matching 9 bases. The CDR3 loop spans 16 amino acids. Germline CDR1 GTSNPN, CDR2 SVGIG (reference sequence). V was pared by 2 bases and J by 4 bases, with 10 bases of the junction left unmatched. Here the CDR3 reads CAWSPPGLARSDTQYF. In DNA form, the CDR3 reads TGTGCCTGGAGTCCCCCCGGACTAGCGCGATCAGATACGCAGTATTTT.

This rearrangement joins TRBV19 to TRBJ2-3; TRBD1 agrees at 7 bases. The CDR3 spans 14 residues. V dropped 9 bases and J dropped 1; count of bases not matched to a gene: 7. The germline V gene encodes CDR1 LNHDA and CDR2 SQIVND (reference sequence). The CDR3 region has the DNA TGTGCCAGCAACTTCGGACAGGGCACAGATACGCAGTATTTT. It specifies CASNFGQGTDTQYF.

The chain joins TRBV10-2 to TRBJ1-2; possible D gene TRBD1, 5 bases. Germline CDR1 and CDR2: WSHSY and SAAADI. This CDR3 is 15 amino acids long. Trimming cost V 2 bases and J 4 bases, with 14 bases left between them. CDR3 sequence reads: CASSEGGGSVYGYTF. CDR3 bases: TGCGCCAGCAGTGAGGGGGGAGGAAGCGTCTATGGCTACACCTTC.

The CDR3 spells CASSLGTANSNQPQHF. The CDR3 DNA is TGTGCCAGCAGCCTCGGGACAGCGAATAGCAATCAGCCCCAGCATTTT. The chain has TRBV3-1 (or the pseudogene TRBV3-2) and TRBJ1-5, with TRBD1 matching over 7 bases. The CDR3 length is 16 residues. Germline assignment: CDR1 LGHDT and CDR2 YNNKEL (reference sequence). The trim removed 4 bases at V and 0 bases at J, leaving 6 bases unmatched.

This chain joins TRBV3-1 (or the pseudogene TRBV3-2) and TRBJ1-2, with D possibly TRBD1 on 6 matching bases. Per germline, CDR1 LGHDT and CDR2 YNNKEL (reference sequence). Trimming stripped 4 bases from V and 0 bases from J, with 9 bases between. The CDR3 loop spans 14 amino acids. CDR3 protein: CASSRQDSNYGYTF. The CDR3 DNA is TGTGCCAGCAGCCGACAGGATTCTAACTATGGCTACACCTTC.

This chain joins TRBV18 and TRBJ1-5; 9 nucleotides agree with TRBD1. CDR1 and CDR2 from the germline V gene are KGHSH and LQKENI. With V trimmed by 3 bases and J by 6 bases, 3 bases remained unmatched. This CDR3 is built from 14 residues. The CDR3 DNA reads TGTGCCAGCTCACCGGACAGGGGCACTCAGCCCCAGCATTTT. Protein: CASSPDRGTQPQHF.